A selection of T cell receptor beta chains follows, all from one sample in a study of siplizumab effects on memory and regulatory T cells. Generated by immunoSEQ multiplex PCR, the TCRdb table keeps only in-frame clones and is missing some. The profile shows more than 75,000 clones, 80% to 95% of them singletons. Source material: CD8+ T cells sorted from blood. The source is a human donor in good health. CDR3s include the opening cysteine and the closing phenylalanine or tryptophan. The D gene is left open where the match is weak. The size entry is marked missing in some rows and otherwise reads once, few, many or a size class.

d_call j_call v_call clone_size cdr3_nt cdr3_aa
TRBD1 TRBJ2-7 TRBV19 NA TGTGCCAGTAGTCCGACAGGGAGCTCCTACGAGCAGTACTTC CASSPTGSSYEQYF
NA TRBJ2-7 TRBV29-1 NA TGCAGCGTTGAAGGGGGGGAAGGGGGTGACCCCTACGAGCAGTACTTC CSVEGGEGGDPYEQYF
NA TRBJ1-3 TRBV7-9 NA TGTGCCAGCAGCTCCTACTGGTCTGGAAACACCATATATTTT CASSSYWSGNTIYF
NA TRBJ2-1 TRBV11-3 NA TGTGCCAGCAGCTTAGATCGGTTGAATGAGCAGTTCTTC CASSLDRLNEQFF
NA TRBJ1-2 TRBV28 NA TGTGCCAGCAGTTTACCCGGACAGCGCTATGGCTACACCTTC CASSLPGQRYGYTF
NA TRBJ2-1 TRBV11-3 once TGTGCCAGCAGCTTAGTCGGACTACAACCATACAATGAGCAGTTCTTC CASSLVGLQPYNEQFF
NA TRBJ2-7 TRBV2 NA TGTGCCAGCAGTGAAGCTGGGTTTTTCTACGAGCAGTACTTC CASSEAGFFYEQYF
TRBD1 TRBJ1-4 TRBV12-5 NA TGTGCTAGTGGTTTGGACCAGGGGGGGGAAAAACTGTTTTTT CASGLDQGGEKLFF
NA TRBJ2-1 TRBV6-5 NA TGTGCCAGCAGGATTGATGGCTCCTACAATGAGCAGTTCTTC CASRIDGSYNEQFF
NA TRBJ2-7 TRBV6-5 NA TGTGCCAGCAGTTACAGGCACAGCCACCCATACGAGCAGTACTTC CASSYRHSHPYEQYF
NA TRBJ2-1 TRBV19 NA TGTGCCAGTAGTCCGACTAGGATTGACAATGAGCAGTTCTTC CASSPTRIDNEQFF
TRBD1 TRBJ2-7 TRBV5-1 NA TGCGCCAGCAGCTTGGCCCGGGACAGGTCCTACGAGCAGTACTTC CASSLARDRSYEQYF
NA TRBJ1-1 TRBV11-3 once TGTGCCAGCAACTCGGGGGAGAACACTGAAGCTTTCTTT CASNSGENTEAFF
TRBD1 TRBJ2-7 TRBV5-4 NA TGTGCCAGCAGCTTGGATGGGACAGTCCACGAGCAGTACTTC CASSLDGTVHEQYF
TRBD1 TRBJ2-1 TRBV5-5 NA TGTGCCAGCAGCTTGGACAGGGGGTTGGGCAATGAGCAGTTCTTC CASSLDRGLGNEQFF
TRBD1 TRBJ1-2 TRBV27 NA TGTGCCAGCAGAGCGGGACAGGGTTATGGCTACACCTTC CASRAGQGYGYTF
NA TRBJ1-3 TRBV30 NA TGTGCCTGGAGTGTAATAATGGCAGGGGACGTCTCTGGAAACACCATATATTTT CAWSVIMAGDVSGNTIYF
NA TRBJ2-7 TRBV6-6 NA TGTGCCAGCAGTTACTCGAAAGGGCCACTCGCCTACGAGCAGTACTTC CASSYSKGPLAYEQYF
TRBD2 TRBJ2-1 TRBV4-1 NA TGCGCCAGCAGCCAGATAGCGGGCCCGTACAATGAGCAGTTCTTC CASSQIAGPYNEQFF
NA TRBJ1-1 TRBV6-5 NA TGTGCCAGCAGTTACTCGACGGGGAACACTGAAGCTTTCTTT CASSYSTGNTEAFF
NA TRBJ2-7 TRBV7-2 NA TGTGCCAGCAGCAATGCCGGCTCGGGCCACTACGAGCAGTACTTC CASSNAGSGHYEQYF
NA TRBJ2-1 TRBV5-6 NA TGTGCCAGCAGCTTGTCCCCGGACGTCAATGAGCAGTTCTTC CASSLSPDVNEQFF
TRBD1 TRBJ2-5 TRBV27 NA TGTGCCAGCAGTGTAACCGGGACAGCCCAAGAGACCCAGTACTTC CASSVTGTAQETQYF
NA TRBJ2-1 TRBV4-3 NA TGCGCCAGCAGCCAAGATAACATAGCGGACAATGAGCAGTTCTTC CASSQDNIADNEQFF
NA TRBJ1-4 TRBV7-8 NA TGTGCCAGCAGTATCAGTGGGGGCGCGTATGAAAAACTGTTTTTT CASSISGGAYEKLFF
NA TRBJ2-7 TRBV11-1 NA TGTGCCAGCAGCTTAGAGCCCAGCCTCTCCTACGAGCAGTACTTC CASSLEPSLSYEQYF
NA TRBJ2-5 TRBV7-6 NA TGTGCCAGCAGCCACAGGGTCACCGGGGAGACCCAGTACTTC CASSHRVTGETQYF
NA TRBJ1-1 TRBV19 NA TGTGCCAGTAGTATAAGCGAGAACACTGAAGCTTTCTTT CASSISENTEAFF
NA TRBJ1-1 TRBV27 few TGTGCCAGCAGCCCAACGACAGAAAACACTGAAGCTTTCTTT CASSPTTENTEAFF